The 17 T cell receptor beta chains in this list originate from one sample, sequenced in a study of cytomegalovirus exposure and HLA in healthy donors (dated by TCRdb to about 2017). The method behind the library was the immunoSEQ multiplex PCR assay. A mixture of 60 forward primers for TCR Vbeta segments and 13 reverse primers for TCR Jbeta segments was used in the multiplex PCR. What TCRdb holds here is the immuneACCESS table cut down to in-frame rearrangements. Part of the clones is not present; checked against another copy, under half of the missing clones reflect an unresolved V gene, and the others are unexplained. Within this sample are 150,000 or so clones, with about two thirds of them counted one time only. The ten largest clonotypes hold 1.5% to 2% of the sample. Sequences were obtained from PBMCs. Receptor source: a woman under 30 in good health and CMV-seronegative.

This rearrangement joins TRBV7-2 to TRBJ1-5; TRBD1 matches 7 bases. CDR3 size: 14 residues. Germline-derived CDR1 and CDR2 are SGHTA and FQGNSA. The V segment lost 5 bases and the J segment 5 bases; nucleotides outside the gene matches: 6. The CDR3 nucleotides read TGTGCCAGCAGCCTAACCAGGGGGTATCAGCCCCAGCATTTT. As protein: CASSLTRGYQPQHF.

In DNA form, the CDR3 reads TGTGCCAGCAGCTTAAGAAGATCGGACACTGAAGCTTTCTTT. Translation: CASSLRRSDTEAFF. The rearrangement joins TRBV7-6 to TRBJ1-1; no definite D call. There are 14 residues in the CDR3. CDR1 and CDR2 (germline): SGHVS, FNYEAQ. Deletions cut 2 bases from V and 3 bases from J, with 10 bases between.

The chain carries TRBV30 and TRBJ2-5, with TRBD1 matching over 8 bases. The CDR3 has 17 amino acids. V lost 3 bases to trimming and J lost 2 bases; unmatched junction nucleotides: 14. Germline V gene sequence: CDR1 GTSNPN, CDR2 SVGIG (reference sequence). CDR3 DNA: TGTGCCTGGAGCGTAAACAGGGGCAGGGGGCTACAAGAGACCCAGTACTTC. Its protein is CAWSVNRGRGLQETQYF.

The rearrangement uses TRBV6-5 and TRBJ1-1; tentative D call: TRBD1 (5 bases). V lost 8 bases to trimming and J lost 7 bases, with 20 bases between them. There are 14 residues in the CDR3. From germline, CDR1 is MNHEY and CDR2 SVGAGI. CDR3 nucleotides: TGTGCCAGCGCTGGGGACCCAACGGAGGGTGAAGCTTTCTTT. It is translated as CASAGDPTEGEAFF.

The chain is built from TRBV6-6 and TRBJ2-7; 11 bases fit TRBD2. Unmatched junction bases numbered 0, after V lost 8 bases and J lost 0 bases. The CDR3 is 13 amino acids. Germline assignment: CDR1 MNHNY and CDR2 SVGAGI (reference sequence). The chain's CDR3 is CASGTSGSYEQYV. The CDR3 DNA is TGTGCCAGCGGGACTAGCGGCTCCTACGAGCAGTACGTC.

This clone came up a few times. The J gene is TRBJ1-3, the V gene TRBV6-1; D uncertain. The CDR3 covers 14 residues. Looked up from germline, CDR1 is MNHNS and CDR2 is SASEGT. Trimming removed 3 bases from V and 4 bases from J, with 10 bases in between. CDR3: CASSDSLAGNTIYF. For the CDR3, the DNA is TGTGCCAGCAGTGATTCCTTGGCCGGAAACACCATATATTTT.

Details on this clone: The CDR3 end shows no conserved phenylalanine or tryptophan, and so a read error is likely. V is TRBV7-2 and J is TRBJ2-4, with no clear D. CDR1 and CDR2 from the germline V gene are SGHTA and FQGNSA. The germline V and J ends were trimmed by 3 bases and 3 bases, with 9 bases remaining between them. This CDR3 has 14 residues. In DNA form, the CDR3 reads TGTGCCAGCAGCTTCCAATTTGGCAAAAACATTCAGTACCTC. Translating gives CASSFQFGKNIQYL.

The J gene is TRBJ2-7, the V gene TRBV11-2, with TRBD1 matching over 7 bases. The CDR3 runs 16 residues. In germline, CDR1 is SGHAT, CDR2 FQNNGV. V shed 0 bases, J shed 0 bases, and the junction held 5 bases outside the gene matches. CDR3 nucleotide sequence: TGTGCCAGCAGCTTAGAGATAAGACAGGGCTCCTACGAGCAGTACTTC. It translates to CASSLEIRQGSYEQYF. The whole variable domain, filled in from reference TRBV11-2 and TRBJ2-7, reads EAGVAQSPRYKIIEKRQSVAFWCNPISGHATLYWYQQILGQGPKLLIQFQNNGVVDDSQLPKDRFSAERLKGVDSTLKIQPAKLEDSAVYLCASSLEIRQGSYEQYFGPGTRLTVT.

The sample holds a few counts of this clone. The CDR3, as DNA: TGTGCCAGCAGCTCCGAGATTCTCCCCTACAATGAGCAGTTCTTC. Its protein product is CASSSEILPYNEQFF. The chain recombines TRBV7-3 with TRBJ2-1; D remains unclear. Germline CDR1 and CDR2: SGHTA and FQGTGA. V shed 4 bases and J shed 2 bases, with 12 bases lying between them. The CDR3 spans 15 residues.

The rearrangement joins TRBV27 to TRBJ1-2, with TRBD1 matching over 9 bases. With 6 bases clipped from V and 9 bases from J, the junction kept 14 bases outside the gene matches. In germline, CDR1 is MNHEY, CDR2 SMNVEV (reference sequence). This CDR3 has 15 residues. The CDR3 here is CASRGPGQGLWSYTF. The CDR3, as DNA: TGTGCCAGCAGGGGACCGGGACAGGGATTATGGAGCTACACCTTC.

This clone was counted only a few times. J is TRBJ1-1 and V is TRBV6-5; D not resolved. Germline V gene lookup returns CDR1 MNHEY and CDR2 SVGAGI. Trimming took off 0 bases at V and 4 bases at J, with 12 bases between the two ends. The CDR3 totals 15 residues. The CDR3 region has the DNA TGTGCCAGCAGTTACTCGATGGAGATTAGCACTGAAGCTTTCTTT. Protein sequence: CASSYSMEISTEAFF.

This clone occurred a few times. The V gene is TRBV28, the J gene TRBJ1-1, with 8 bases fitting TRBD1. Losses at the gene ends were 10 bases for V and 5 bases for J; bases not matched to a gene: 9. This CDR3 comprises 13 residues. From germline, CDR1 is MDHEN and CDR2 SYDVKM. The DNA of the CDR3 is TGTGCCACCGCTTCAGGGGGCCGGACTGAAGCTTTCTTT. The encoded protein is CATASGGRTEAFF. The complete variable domain, with remaining parts taken from reference TRBV28 and TRBJ1-1, reads DVKVTQSSRYLVKRTGEKVFLECVQDMDHENMFWYRQDPGLGLRLIYFSYDVKMKEKGDIPEGYSVSREKKERFSLILESASTNQTSMYLCATASGGRTEAFFGQGTRLTVV.

The chain recombines TRBV5-5 with TRBJ2-7; the D gene is possibly TRBD1 (7 bases). Germline V gene lookup returns CDR1 SGHKS and CDR2 YYEKEE (reference sequence). The CDR3 sequence is 15 residues long. Trimming removed 4 bases at V and 0 bases at J, with 14 bases between. The CDR3, as DNA: TGTGCCAGCAGCCGCGGGACAGATTTCTCCTACGAGCAGTACTTC. This sequence encodes CASSRGTDFSYEQYF. The full variable domain, completed using reference TRBV5-5 and TRBJ2-7, is DAGVTQSPTHLIKTRGQQVTLRCSPISGHKSVSWYQQVLGQGPQFIFQYYEKEERGRGNFPDRFSARQFPNYSSELNVNALLLGDSALYLCASSRGTDFSYEQYFGPGTRLTVT.

This clone was counted only a few times. The V gene is TRBV4-2, the J gene TRBJ2-1, with TRBD1 matching over 8 bases. The CDR3 is 16 residues long. Germline trimming cut 2 bases from V and 6 bases from J; bases unmatched to any gene: 9. In germline, CDR1 is LGHNA, CDR2 YNFKEQ. The CDR3 protein is CASSQIYQGAFNEQFF. The CDR3 bases are TGTGCCAGCAGCCAAATTTACCAGGGGGCTTTCAATGAGCAGTTCTTC.

V and J are TRBV27 and TRBJ2-4; D ambiguous. The ends were cut back, 9 bases at V and 0 bases at J, with 15 bases in the middle. CDR3 size: 15 residues. Germline CDR1 MNHEY, CDR2 SMNVEV (reference sequence). CDR3 sequence: CASRSDTLAKNIQYF. CDR3 in DNA: TGTGCCAGTAGGAGCGATACCCTAGCCAAAAACATTCAGTACTTC.

The chain employs TRBV9 and TRBJ2-3; 9 bases are a match to TRBD1. Germline-derived CDR1 and CDR2 are SGDLS and YYNGEE. The CDR3 has 16 residues. V was clipped by 3 bases and J by 2 bases; unmatched bases: 7. DNA for the CDR3: TGTGCCAGCAGCGCGAGACAGGGGGGGTACACAGATACGCAGTATTTT. Protein: CASSARQGGYTDTQYF.

This chain connects TRBV30 to TRBJ2-3; 10 bases are a match to TRBD2. The CDR3 loop spans 14 amino acids. V lost 5 bases, J lost 3 bases, and 5 bases stayed unmatched. CDR1 GTSNPN and CDR2 SVGIG come from the germline V gene (reference sequence). CDR3 sequence reads: CAWFKREGTDTQYF. CDR3 bases: TGTGCCTGGTTTAAGCGGGAGGGTACAGATACGCAGTATTTT.